A single sample is the source of the 20 T cell receptor beta chains below, sequenced in a study of cytomegalovirus exposure and HLA in healthy donors. PCR employed 60 Vbeta and 13 Jbeta primers. Sequencing used immunoSEQ multiplex PCR; TCRdb keeps in-frame clones, though not all of them. The sample lists fewer than 130,000 clones; roughly 70% were seen once. The source material was PBMCs. These TCRs come from a man aged 35 to 55 in good health and CMV-seropositive.

This clone has just a few counts. This chain links TRBV27 with TRBJ2-1; 10 bases are a match to TRBD2. The germline V gene has CDR1 MNHEY and CDR2 SMNVEV (reference sequence). V was clipped by 0 bases and J by 14 bases; unmatched bases: 7. The CDR3 length is 14 residues. The CDR3 loop is CASSLSNAAGGEFF. In DNA, the CDR3 is TGTGCCAGCAGTTTATCGAACGCAGCGGGAGGGGAGTTCTTC.

The table lists this clone with a count of one. The rearrangement uses TRBV29-1 and TRBJ1-2; TRBD1 is a possible D gene (6 bases). Deletions cut 6 bases from V and 0 bases from J, with 11 bases between. The V gene's germline CDR1 is SQVTM and CDR2 ANQGSEA. The CDR3 is 13 residues long. The CDR3 loop is CSVGDTSNYGYTF. The CDR3, as DNA: TGCAGCGTGGGGGACACCTCTAACTATGGCTACACCTTC.

This chain uses TRBV7-2 with TRBJ1-2, with 7 positions matching TRBD1. CDR1 is SGHTA and CDR2 is FQGNSA in the germline V gene. J was trimmed by 8 bases and V by 3 bases; bases with no gene match: 6. This CDR3 is 13 amino acids long. The CDR3 reads CASSFGTAEGYTF. For the CDR3, the DNA is TGTGCCAGCAGCTTCGGGACAGCCGAGGGCTACACCTTC.

The gene calls are TRBV9 and TRBJ2-7, with 8 nucleotides matching TRBD1. The germline gives CDR1 SGDLS, CDR2 YYNGEE. The CDR3 sequence is 14 residues long. V trimming: 0 bases; J trimming: 7 bases; junction bases outside the gene matches: 6. CDR3 coding DNA: TGTGCCAGCAGCGTAGGTTCAGGGGGCGGGGAGCAGTACTTC. It is translated as CASSVGSGGGEQYF. Based on the CDR3 plus reference TRBV9 and TRBJ2-7, the full variable domain is DSGVTQTPKHLITATGQRVTLRCSPRSGDLSVYWYQQSLDQGLQFLIQYYNGEERAKGNILERFSAQQFPDLHSELNLSSLELGDSALYFCASSVGSGGGEQYFGPGTRLTVT.

The rearrangement uses TRBV19 and TRBJ1-4, with D uncertain. V dropped 5 bases and J dropped 0 bases, with 16 bases sitting between them. Germline CDR1 LNHDA, CDR2 SQIVND (reference sequence). CDR3 length: 17 amino acids. The CDR3 nucleotides are TGTGCCAGTAGTTCCCCGAGATACAGTACAACTAATGAAAAACTGTTTTTT. It yields the protein CASSSPRYSTTNEKLFF.

The chain joins TRBV4-1 to TRBJ1-3, with a tentative D call TRBD1 (6 bases). Germline V CDR1 and CDR2: MGHRA, YSYEKL. V lost 8 bases, J lost 0 bases, and 14 bases lay in between. CDR3 length: 15 residues. CDR3 DNA: TGCGCCAGCGGCTCGGGGGGCTTCTCTGGAAACACCATATATTTT. Amino acids: CASGSGGFSGNTIYF.

The V call is TRBV4-1, the J call TRBJ1-2; D perhaps matches TRBD1 (5 bases). Trimming removed 7 bases at V and 6 bases at J, with 21 bases between. CDR3 size: 15 residues. Germline CDR1 reads MGHRA; CDR2 reads YSYEKL. CDR3 DNA sequence: TGCGCCAGCAATAAAGGGCAGGGTCTACACGATGGCTACACCTTC. This sequence encodes CASNKGQGLHDGYTF.

This clone is a singleton in its sample. This chain connects TRBV6-6 to TRBJ2-3, with TRBD1 identical over 8 bases. Trimming at V came to 7 bases and at J to 8 bases, leaving 14 bases not matched to a gene. Germline lookup yields CDR1 MNHNY and CDR2 SVGAGI (reference sequence). There are 15 residues in the CDR3. CDR3 in amino acids: CASTRGGQGAPTQYF. DNA for the CDR3: TGTGCCAGCACCAGAGGGGGTCAGGGGGCTCCTACGCAGTATTTT.

The genes are TRBV28 and TRBJ1-2, with D unclear. V lost 1 base and J 0 bases, leaving 12 bases between the germline ends. The CDR3 length is 16 residues. Per germline, CDR1 MDHEN and CDR2 SYDVKM. CDR3 nucleotides: TGTGCCAGCAGTTTATTCGGCAGGCCTACTAACTATGGCTACACCTTC. This translates into CASSLFGRPTNYGYTF.

The rearrangement links TRBV7-2 to TRBJ2-4; 15 nucleotides align to TRBD2. Per the germline V gene, CDR1 is SGHTA and CDR2 is FQGNSA. The CDR3 runs 18 residues. V lost 2 bases, J lost 3 bases, and 5 bases stayed unmatched. The CDR3 DNA reads TGTGCCAGCAGCTTACCGGGACTAGCGGGAGGAGGCAAAAACATTCAGTACTTC. As protein: CASSLPGLAGGGKNIQYF. Drawing the rest from reference TRBV7-2 and TRBJ2-4, the complete variable domain is GAGVSQSPSNKVTEKGKDVELRCDPISGHTALYWYRQSLGQGLEFLIYFQGNSAPDKSGLPSDRFSAERTGGSVSTLTIQRTQQEDSAVYLCASSLPGLAGGGKNIQYFGAGTRLSVL.

This clone was picked up a small number of times. The chain is built from TRBV30 and TRBJ2-7, with D perhaps TRBD2 (6 bases). V was shortened by 6 bases and J by 6 bases, with 24 bases between the two germline ends. The CDR3 loop spans 15 amino acids. Germline V gene lookup returns CDR1 GTSNPN and CDR2 SVGIG (reference sequence). CDR3 bases: TGTGCCTGCCGCAAGGGGAGCGGGCCTTTCCGCGAGCAGTACGTC. Translated, it gives CACRKGSGPFREQYV.

This chain links TRBV30 with TRBJ2-1; the match to TRBD1 covers 8 bases. CDR1 and CDR2 from the germline V gene are GTSNPN and SVGIG (reference sequence). J lost 7 bases, V lost 1 base, and 9 bases had no gene match. This CDR3 spans 15 amino acids. CDR3 DNA: TGTGCCTGGAGTGGAGGACAGGGTGGCGAAAATGAGCAGTTCTTC. This codes for CAWSGGQGGENEQFF.

The V gene is TRBV7-9, the J gene TRBJ2-7, with 7 bases fitting TRBD2. CDR3 length: 16 residues. CDR1 is SEHNR and CDR2 is FQNEAQ in the germline V gene (reference sequence). As DNA, the CDR3 is TGTTCCAGCAGCTTTAGCGCTAGCGGTCCCCCTAGGGAGCAGTACGTC. This sequence encodes CSSSFSASGPPREQYV.

The rearrangement joins TRBV1 to TRBJ2-1; the table's D call TRBD2 went unverified against the DNA. TRBV1 is marked as a pseudogene. The CDR3 has 13 amino acids. CDR3 DNA sequence: TGCACCAGCATCCCGACCCGGGGGGGAGAGCAGTTCTTC. It encodes CTSIPTRGGEQFF.

The V and J genes are TRBV5-1 and TRBJ1-1, with 9 bases that match TRBD1. Germline V CDR1 and CDR2: SGHRS, YFSETQ. The CDR3 covers 11 residues. The trim removed 3 bases at V and 11 bases at J, leaving 2 bases unmatched. In nucleotides, the CDR3 is TGCGCCAGCAGCTACGGACAGGGGGCTTTCTTT. Its translation is CASSYGQGAFF.

On this clone: At one of its ends the junction is not consistent with the germline gene, which may arise from a read error. This chain links TRBV6-1 with TRBJ2-7; TRBD1 matches at 7 bases. This CDR3 is built from 14 residues. The germline CDR1 and CDR2 sequences are MNHNS and SASEGT. The CDR3 DNA follows: TGTGCCAGCAGTGAGCGACAGGGCTCCCACGAGCAGTACTTC. Translating it yields CASSERQGSHEQYF.

This clone showed up just a few times. The chain carries TRBV6-6 and TRBJ2-7; D possibly corresponds to TRBD1 (6 bases). V lost 6 bases to trimming and J lost 1 base, with 10 bases between them. From germline, CDR1 is MNHNY and CDR2 SVGAGI (reference sequence). The CDR3 runs 13 residues. The CDR3 coding sequence is TGTGCCAGCAGCCCACAGGGATCCTACGAGCAGTACTTC. The encoded protein is CASSPQGSYEQYF.

J is TRBJ1-2 and V is TRBV6-5, with D unresolved. The CDR3 extends over 15 amino acids. The V end lost 5 bases, the J end lost 2 bases, and 15 bases lay between the germline ends. Germline assignment: CDR1 MNHEY and CDR2 SVGAGI. The CDR3 DNA reads TGTGCCAGCAGTGTCCAGCGCTATACCAACTATGGCTACACCTTC. This translates into CASSVQRYTNYGYTF.

The genes are TRBV27 and TRBJ1-2; 7 bases fit TRBD1. CDR1 and CDR2 from the germline V gene are MNHEY and SMNVEV (reference sequence). Unmatched junction bases numbered 8, after V lost 2 bases and J lost 8 bases. This CDR3 has 14 residues. The CDR3 loop is CASSLLEGAGGYTF. The CDR3 DNA sequence: TGTGCCAGCAGTTTACTCGAGGGGGCGGGAGGCTACACCTTC.

The CDR3 spells CASSVGGAGGYNEQFF. The CDR3 DNA sequence: TGTGCCAGCAGCGTAGGGGGCGCGGGAGGCTACAATGAGCAGTTCTTC. The chain employs TRBV9 and TRBJ2-1; TRBD2 agrees at 8 bases. Trimming took 0 bases from V and 3 from J; bases not matched to a gene: 5. The germline V gene has CDR1 SGDLS and CDR2 YYNGEE. CDR3 length: 16 residues.